This T cell receptor (beta chain) was captured by sequencing in a study of radiotherapy plus CTLA-4 blockade in lung cancer. The CDR3 totals 14 residues. Trimming removed 4 bases at V and 6 bases at J, with 12 bases between. The germline V gene encodes CDR1 ENHRY and CDR2 SYGVKD. Whole-study results and caveats: Clones derived from tumor TCRs expanded in blood after radiotherapy plus ipilimumab. According to reports, early shifts in blood T cell clones, alongside interferon-beta, forecast response most accurately.

Remarks on this clone: Its antigen is as yet unknown.

Chemo-refractory metastatic non-small-cell lung cancer patients received focal radiation with ipilimumab CTLA-4 blockade. Measured with immunoSEQ multiplex PCR; TCRdb has only the in-frame clones, and not every one. The sample consists of roughly 53,000 clones, approximately 80% of them appearing once. The sequenced sample was peripheral blood, obtained from a patient treated with radiotherapy plus ipilimumab. The receptor's source is a human donor with non-small cell lung cancer who had a partial response to radiotherapy plus ipilimumab. V usage is TRBV10-3 and J usage is TRBJ1-4; D not resolved. CDR3 residues: CAISAGLLDEKLFF. Written as DNA, the CDR3 is TGTGCCATCAGTGCAGGCCTCCTGGATGAAAAACTGTTTTTT.